Shown below are 30 T cell receptor beta chains from a single sample sequenced in a study of T cell responses to AZD1222 COVID-19 vaccine. Assay used: immunoSEQ multiplex PCR; TCRdb lists only in-frame clones, some missing. The top ten clones hold 2.5% to 4% of a sample with approximately 120,000 clones, over 85% of them seen once. Specimen: peripheral blood, collected on day 0 of AZD1222 vaccination. The source of these receptors is an adult in good health.

The chain has TRBV28 and TRBJ2-7; D is undetermined. Germline lookup yields CDR1 MDHEN and CDR2 SYDVKM. V dropped 2 bases and J dropped 0 bases, with 5 bases sitting between them. CDR3 size: 13 residues. CDR3 protein: CASSLRGSYEQYF. The CDR3 nucleotides read TGTGCCAGCAGTTTACGCGGCTCCTACGAGCAGTACTTC.

The chain's CDR3 is CASSFSGTSSYEQYF. DNA of the CDR3: TGCGCCAGCAGCTTCAGCGGCACCAGCTCCTACGAGCAGTACTTC. V usage is TRBV5-1 and J usage is TRBJ2-7, with TRBD2 as a possible D gene (5 bases). Germline V gene sequence: CDR1 SGHRS, CDR2 YFSETQ. This CDR3 region has 15 residues. Trimming shortened V by 2 bases and J by 0 bases, and 12 bases separated the two germline ends.

The V gene is TRBV9, the J gene TRBJ1-2; 9 bases map to TRBD1. Trimming cost V 2 bases and J 4 bases; bases outside gene matches: 3. The CDR3 totals 14 residues. The germline V gene encodes CDR1 SGDLS and CDR2 YYNGEE. The CDR3 nucleotides are TGTGCCAGCAGCGTGGGACAGGGACCCTATGGCTACACCTTC. This sequence encodes CASSVGQGPYGYTF.

The sample holds one count of this clone. The V gene is TRBV27, the J gene TRBJ2-7; 10 bases agree with TRBD1. V was clipped by 5 bases and J by 0 bases; unmatched bases: 10. Germline V CDR1 and CDR2: MNHEY, SMNVEV (reference sequence). The CDR3 is 17 amino acids. DNA for the CDR3: TGTGCCAGCAGTCCGGGGACAGGGGCCGTTAGCTCCTACGAGCAGTACTTC. This encodes CASSPGTGAVSSYEQYF.

J is TRBJ2-7 and V is TRBV7-3, with 8 bases that match TRBD1. Germline V lookup: CDR1 SGHTA, CDR2 FQGTGA. This CDR3 contains 13 residues. The V gene end was trimmed by 5 bases and the J gene end by 6 bases; junction bases not matched to a gene: 6. The CDR3 DNA reads as TGTGCCAGCAGCGCGGACAGGGAAGGCGAGCAGTACTTC. Protein: CASSADREGEQYF.

The chain joins TRBV30 to TRBJ1-4; D is uncertain. Per the germline V gene, CDR1 is GTSNPN and CDR2 is SVGIG (reference sequence). CDR3 size: 12 residues. Trimming shortened V by 1 base and J by 8 bases, and 8 bases separated the two germline ends. The CDR3 DNA follows: TGTGCCTGGAGTGAGATCGAGGAAAAACTGTTTTTT. Encoded protein: CAWSEIEEKLFF.

The chain recombines TRBV5-1 with TRBJ1-3; D gene uncertain. The germline V gene encodes CDR1 SGHRS and CDR2 YFSETQ. Trimming left V 4 bases short and J 2 bases short, with 13 bases between. This CDR3 contains 15 residues. The chain's CDR3 is CASSPGQTTGNTIYF. The CDR3 bases are TGCGCCAGCAGCCCCGGCCAGACGACTGGAAACACCATATATTTT.

V and J are TRBV20-1 and TRBJ2-7, with D tentatively TRBD1 (5 bases). The germline CDR1 and CDR2 sequences are DFQATT and SNEGSKA (reference sequence). Trimming stripped 3 bases from V and 6 bases from J, with 9 bases between. The CDR3 spans 11 residues. CDR3 nucleotide sequence: TGCAGTGCTAGGTTAGGGGCCGAGCAGTACTTC. It codes for CSARLGAEQYF.

The chain has TRBV6-5 and TRBJ1-1; TRBD1 is a possible D gene (5 bases). Trimming took off 6 bases at V and 3 bases at J, with 14 bases between the two ends. The CDR3 is 14 residues long. The V gene's germline CDR1 is MNHEY and CDR2 SVGAGI. CDR3 sequence: CASSVRTKDTEAFF. Written as DNA, the CDR3 is TGTGCCAGCAGCGTCAGGACAAAGGACACTGAAGCTTTCTTT.

This chain connects TRBV19 to TRBJ1-3; D possibly corresponds to TRBD1 (6 bases). The germline V and J ends were trimmed by 6 bases and 1 base, with 10 bases remaining between them. CDR1 LNHDA and CDR2 SQIVND come from the germline V gene (reference sequence). The CDR3 runs to 14 residues. The CDR3 region is CASSLGTSGNTIYF. Written as DNA, the CDR3 is TGTGCCAGTAGCCTCGGGACATCTGGAAACACCATATATTTT.

The chain uses TRBV6-5 and TRBJ2-7; 7 bases map to TRBD1. The germline CDR1 and CDR2 sequences are MNHEY and SVGAGI. The trim removed 7 bases at V and 0 bases at J, leaving 6 bases unmatched. The CDR3 is 14 amino acids. This chain's CDR3 is CASNSGQPSYEQYF. DNA of the CDR3: TGTGCCAGCAACTCGGGACAGCCCTCCTACGAGCAGTACTTC.

The chain carries TRBV19 and TRBJ2-2; D is undetermined. The CDR3 sequence is 13 residues long. Germline V gene data show CDR1 as LNHDA and CDR2 as SQIVND (reference sequence). Trimming removed 6 bases at V and 3 bases at J, with 8 bases between. CDR3: CASRGGYTGELFF. DNA of the CDR3: TGTGCCAGTAGGGGCGGATACACCGGGGAGCTGTTTTTT. The whole variable domain, remainder taken from reference TRBV19 and TRBJ2-2, is DGGITQSPKYLFRKEGQNVTLSCEQNLNHDAMYWYRQDPGQGLRLIYYSQIVNDFQKGDIAEGYSVSREKKESFPLTVTSAQKNPTAFYLCASRGGYTGELFFGEGSRLTVL.

The chain is built from TRBV27 and TRBJ1-2; 8 bases are a match to TRBD1. The CDR3 length is 14 residues. Germline V CDR1 and CDR2: MNHEY, SMNVEV (reference sequence). V lost 6 bases and J lost 4; bases outside the gene matches: 7. CDR3 sequence: CASSRTGSSYGYTF. CDR3 bases: TGTGCCAGCAGCCGGACAGGGTCGAGCTATGGCTACACCTTC.

This chain joins TRBV7-2 and TRBJ2-5; D is ambiguous. The CDR3 length is 12 residues. V was clipped by 3 bases and J by 7 bases, with 9 bases between them. Germline-derived CDR1 and CDR2 are SGHTA and FQGNSA. The CDR3 here is CASSFWMGTQYF. CDR3 nucleotide sequence: TGTGCCAGCAGCTTTTGGATGGGGACCCAGTACTTC. The full variable domain, with the rest looked up from reference TRBV7-2 and TRBJ2-5, is GAGVSQSPSNKVTEKGKDVELRCDPISGHTALYWYRQSLGQGLEFLIYFQGNSAPDKSGLPSDRFSAERTGGSVSTLTIQRTQQEDSAVYLCASSFWMGTQYFGPGTRLLVL.

The rearrangement uses TRBV6-1 and TRBJ2-7; D ambiguous. Germline V gene data show CDR1 as MNHNS and CDR2 as SASEGT. Trimming removed 2 bases at V and 3 bases at J, with 2 bases between. The CDR3 sequence is 11 residues long. The chain's CDR3 is CASSELYEQYF. The CDR3 DNA is TGTGCCAGCAGTGAACTCTACGAGCAGTACTTC.

The J gene is TRBJ2-1, the V gene TRBV15; 7 positions match TRBD2. The length of the CDR3 is 17 residues. CDR1 is LNHNV, CDR2 YYDKDF, per germline (reference sequence). The junction had 11 bases not matched to a gene; V was cut back by 0 bases and J by 6 bases. The CDR3, as DNA: TGTGCCACCAGCAGAGATCTAAGGCTAGCGGACTTCAATGAGCAGTTCTTC. Its translation is CATSRDLRLADFNEQFF.

This rearrangement joins TRBV10-3 to TRBJ2-7, with D perhaps matching TRBD2 (5 bases). The CDR3 extends over 12 amino acids. Trimming removed 6 bases at V and 6 bases at J, with 12 bases between. Germline V CDR1 and CDR2: ENHRY, SYGVKD. The CDR3 DNA reads TGTGCCATCAGACCCCGGGAAGGCGAGCAGTACTTC. Amino acids: CAIRPREGEQYF.

The rearrangement uses TRBV5-6 and TRBJ2-5; D may be TRBD1 (6 bases). Germline V lookup: CDR1 SGHDT, CDR2 YYEEEE. CDR3 length: 16 amino acids. The V and J ends lost 4 bases and 1 base respectively, with 17 bases between them. CDR3 amino acids: CASSNRAPPVQETQYF. CDR3 DNA sequence: TGTGCCAGCAGCAACAGGGCGCCTCCTGTCCAAGAGACCCAGTACTTC.

The chain couples TRBV19 to TRBJ1-4; 7 nucleotides agree with TRBD1. Germline values: CDR1 LNHDA, CDR2 SQIVND (reference sequence). This CDR3 is 15 amino acids long. V gave up 6 bases and J gave up 8 bases; unmatched junction bases: 12. The CDR3 loop reads CASRTSRQGGEKLFF. The CDR3 coding sequence is TGTGCCAGTAGGACATCTAGACAGGGCGGGGAAAAACTGTTTTTT.

The sample holds one count of this clone. The rearrangement uses TRBV7-9 and TRBJ1-2; 8 bases fit TRBD1. This CDR3 comprises 15 residues. V dropped 1 base and J dropped 4; count of bases not matched to a gene: 5. Per the germline V gene, CDR1 is SEHNR and CDR2 is FQNEAQ (reference sequence). In DNA, the CDR3 is TGTGCCAGCAGCTTAGGGCAACAGGGGGGCTATGGCTACACCTTC. This encodes CASSLGQQGGYGYTF.

V is TRBV27 and J is TRBJ1-6; unclear D gene. This CDR3 has 14 residues. Germline-derived CDR1 and CDR2 are MNHEY and SMNVEV (reference sequence). The V gene lost 7 bases and the J gene lost 5 bases, with 12 bases spanning the gap. CDR3 coding DNA: TGTGCCAGCAAGGAGGGCTTTGATAATTCACCCCTCCACTTT. Translating gives CASKEGFDNSPLHF.

The chain joins TRBV29-1 to TRBJ1-1; D possibly corresponds to TRBD1 (6 bases). V was shortened by 7 bases and J by 0 bases, with 12 bases between the two germline ends. Germline CDR1 reads SQVTM; CDR2 reads ANQGSEA. This CDR3 is 13 amino acids long. Written as DNA, the CDR3 is TGCAGCGCAGCCCAGGGGATGAACACTGAAGCTTTCTTT. Encoded protein: CSAAQGMNTEAFF.

The rearrangement links TRBV18 to TRBJ1-2; D remains ambiguous. Deletions cut 5 bases from V and 13 bases from J, with 23 bases between. The CDR3 extends over 14 amino acids. Germline loops: CDR1 KGHSH, CDR2 LQKENI. The CDR3 loop reads CASSTTATGADFTF. DNA for the CDR3: TGTGCCAGCTCAACCACAGCGACGGGCGCGGACTTCACCTTC.

The CDR3: CATKGGTGVDTQYF. In DNA, the CDR3 is TGTGCCACCAAAGGTGGGACAGGGGTGGATACGCAGTATTTT. The rearrangement joins TRBV24-1 to TRBJ2-3; 10 bases are shared with TRBD1. Germline CDR1 and CDR2: KGHDR and SFDVKD. CDR3 length equals 14 residues. The ends lost 8 bases at V and 6 bases at J; junction bases unmatched: 7.

The chain is built from TRBV7-9 and TRBJ1-5; possible D gene TRBD1, 5 bases. Germline CDR1 is SEHNR and CDR2 is FQNEAQ (reference sequence). The CDR3 totals 13 residues. Trimming pared 4 bases from V and 5 bases from J, leaving 9 bases between. CDR3 loop: CASSSRGDQPQHF. CDR3 nucleotides: TGTGCCAGCAGCTCCCGGGGCGATCAGCCCCAGCATTTT.

The V call is TRBV15, the J call TRBJ1-4; D gene uncertain. CDR1 and CDR2 from the germline V gene are LNHNV and YYDKDF (reference sequence). Trimming took 2 bases from V and 7 from J, leaving 17 bases between them. The CDR3 has 16 residues. This CDR3 reads CATSRPLGPRPEKLFF. For the CDR3, the DNA is TGTGCCACCAGCAGACCCCTAGGACCGCGACCTGAAAAACTGTTTTTT. The entire variable domain, with the rest obtained from reference TRBV15 and TRBJ1-4, is as follows: DAMVIQNPRYQVTQFGKPVTLSCSQTLNHNVMYWYQQKSSQAPKLLFHYYDKDFNNEADTPDNFQSRRPNTSFCFLDIRSPGLGDTAMYLCATSRPLGPRPEKLFFGSGTQLSVL.

V and J are TRBV27 and TRBJ2-2; 7 nucleotides agree with TRBD1. Trimming cost V 5 bases and J 4 bases; bases outside gene matches: 13. Germline V gene data show CDR1 as MNHEY and CDR2 as SMNVEV (reference sequence). There are 17 residues in the CDR3. The CDR3 sequence: CASSGRQGSLRTGELFF. The DNA of the CDR3 is TGTGCCAGCAGTGGACGACAGGGATCGTTACGCACCGGGGAGCTGTTTTTT.

The rearrangement links TRBV2 to TRBJ2-7; D might be TRBD1 (6 bases). The V end lost 4 bases, the J end lost 3 bases, and 19 bases lay between the germline ends. Per germline, CDR1 SNHLY and CDR2 FYNNEI. The CDR3 length is 16 residues. DNA of the CDR3: TGTGCCAGCAGTGGGTCGACAGGAAGGGTTTTCTACGAGCAGTACTTC. Protein: CASSGSTGRVFYEQYF.

The rearrangement joins TRBV6-5 to TRBJ1-2; D gene uncertain. Looked up from germline, CDR1 is MNHEY and CDR2 is SVGAGI. V lost 6 bases and J lost 6, with 14 bases in between. The CDR3 covers 13 residues. CDR3 amino acids: CASRDLPGDGYTF. The DNA for the CDR3 is TGTGCCAGCAGGGATCTCCCAGGCGATGGCTACACCTTC.

This chain connects TRBV6-5 to TRBJ1-5; no firm D call. Germline assignment: CDR1 MNHEY and CDR2 SVGAGI. V was shortened by 6 bases and J by 9 bases, with 21 bases between the two germline ends. This CDR3 has 15 residues. The CDR3 loop reads CASRPDISPARPQHF. DNA of the CDR3: TGTGCCAGCAGGCCCGACATCTCACCAGCCCGGCCCCAGCATTTT.